These 23 T cell receptor beta chains share one sample of origin, sequenced in a study of T cell responses to AZD1222 COVID-19 vaccine. Clones were read by immunoSEQ multiplex PCR, and TCRdb kept only the in-frame ones, dropping some. The sample shows about 120,000 clones, about nine tenths of them seen only once. This sample comprised peripheral blood, obtained on day 0 of AZD1222 vaccination. These receptors were obtained from an adult in good health.

This clone was counted a few times. The chain employs TRBV5-8 and TRBJ2-1; TRBD2 aligns across 8 bases. J gave up 0 bases and V 4 bases, and 6 bases lay outside the gene matches. There are 16 residues in the CDR3. CDR1 is SGHTS and CDR2 is YDEGEE in the germline V gene. CDR3 sequence reads: CASSGIAGSSYNEQFF. The CDR3 coding sequence is TGTGCCAGCAGCGGGATAGCGGGAAGCTCCTACAATGAGCAGTTCTTC.

The chain combines TRBV6-2 or TRBV6-3 with TRBJ2-1; D gene uncertain. The germline V gene has CDR1 MNHEY and CDR2 SVGEGT. The CDR3 is made up of 13 amino acids. Trimming stripped 5 bases from V and 8 bases from J, with 13 bases between. The CDR3 is CASSRLSVHEQFF. The DNA for the CDR3 is TGTGCCAGCAGTCGTCTTTCTGTCCATGAGCAGTTCTTC.

The chain carries TRBV5-1 and TRBJ2-1; 8 bases agree with TRBD1. This CDR3 is 17 amino acids long. Germline CDR1 SGHRS, CDR2 YFSETQ. The V gene end was trimmed by 0 bases and the J gene end by 5 bases; junction bases not matched to a gene: 10. CDR3 sequence reads: CASSLARGQVTNNEQFF. The CDR3 DNA is TGCGCCAGCAGCTTGGCGCGGGGACAGGTAACGAACAATGAGCAGTTCTTC. The full variable domain, completed using reference TRBV5-1 and TRBJ2-1, is KAGVTQTPRYLIKTRGQQVTLSCSPISGHRSVSWYQQTPGQGLQFLFEYFSETQRNKGNFPGRFSGRQFSNSRSEMNVSTLELGDSALYLCASSLARGQVTNNEQFFGPGTRLTVL.

The V call is TRBV28, the J call TRBJ1-2, with 7 bases that match TRBD1. Germline V gives CDR1 MDHEN, CDR2 SYDVKM. The CDR3 is 16 residues long. V dropped 5 bases and J dropped 3; count of bases not matched to a gene: 12. The CDR3 coding sequence is TGTGCCAGCAGTATGGGACAGCACCTTTTGGACTATGGCTACACCTTC. It is translated as CASSMGQHLLDYGYTF.

Only one count was recorded for this clone. This chain connects TRBV30 to TRBJ1-1; no clear D. The germline V gene encodes CDR1 GTSNPN and CDR2 SVGIG (reference sequence). Trimming took 0 bases from V and 0 from J, leaving 8 bases between them. The CDR3 sequence is 14 residues long. CDR3 coding DNA: TGTGCCTGGAGTGTAAACACCGTGAACACTGAAGCTTTCTTT. Its protein is CAWSVNTVNTEAFF.

This clone was seen just once. V and J are TRBV4-1 and TRBJ1-6; D might be TRBD1 (6 bases). CDR3 size: 17 residues. CDR1 is MGHRA and CDR2 is YSYEKL in the germline V gene. Trimming removed 0 bases from V and 6 bases from J, with 15 bases in between. In DNA form, the CDR3 reads TGCGCCAGCAGCCAAGATCGGGGGGCGGCTCGTAATTCACCCCTCCACTTT. It translates to CASSQDRGAARNSPLHF.

This clone was picked up one time. The V gene is TRBV19, the J gene TRBJ1-1, with D possibly being TRBD1 (5 bases). V dropped 8 bases and J dropped 12 bases, with 22 bases sitting between them. The CDR3 runs 13 residues. Germline V gene lookup returns CDR1 LNHDA and CDR2 SQIVND (reference sequence). For the CDR3, the DNA is TGTGCCAGTGAGGTAGGGCGAAAGGACAAACCTTTCTTT. Encoded protein: CASEVGRKDKPFF.

V gene TRBV29-1 combines with J gene TRBJ2-7; D gene uncertain. Germline V CDR1 and CDR2: SQVTM, ANQGSEA. The CDR3 extends over 14 amino acids. Deletions cut 8 bases from V and 4 bases from J, with 21 bases between. Written as DNA, the CDR3 is TGCAGCCCCACCCCCCAGCCAACAAAATACGAGCAGTACTTC. Protein sequence: CSPTPQPTKYEQYF.

The chain links TRBV5-1 to TRBJ2-5; 9 positions agree with TRBD1. Germline V gene lookup returns CDR1 SGHRS and CDR2 YFSETQ. Germline trimming cut 4 bases from V and 1 base from J; bases unmatched to any gene: 8. This CDR3 is built from 16 residues. The CDR3 sequence: CASSPHGQGFQETQYF. CDR3 in DNA: TGCGCCAGCAGCCCCCATGGACAGGGGTTCCAAGAGACCCAGTACTTC.

The chain joins TRBV3-1 (or the pseudogene TRBV3-2) to TRBJ1-5; D ambiguous. This CDR3 has 14 residues. V lost 1 base, J lost 3 bases, and 7 bases lay in between. Germline lookup yields CDR1 LGHDT and CDR2 YNNKEL (reference sequence). The CDR3 protein is CASSQGLLNQPQHF. CDR3 in DNA: TGTGCCAGCAGCCAAGGCCTTCTCAATCAGCCCCAGCATTTT.

The chain links TRBV9 to TRBJ1-2, with D possibly matching TRBD1 (5 bases). The V and J ends lost 6 bases and 5 bases respectively, with 11 bases between them. Germline assignment: CDR1 SGDLS and CDR2 YYNGEE. The CDR3 runs 12 residues. CDR3 in amino acids: CASTRGGYGYTF. The DNA of the CDR3 is TGTGCCAGCACCCGCGGGGGGTATGGCTACACCTTC.

This clone came up once. The chain recombines TRBV5-1 with TRBJ2-1, with 7 bases fitting TRBD1. The germline V gene has CDR1 SGHRS and CDR2 YFSETQ. J lost 8 bases, V lost 0 bases, and 5 bases had no gene match. This CDR3 is built from 14 residues. CDR3 DNA: TGCGCCAGCAGCTTGGTTCCAGGGGGAGATGAGCAGTTCTTC. Translating it yields CASSLVPGGDEQFF.

The chain links TRBV4-3 to TRBJ1-5; no clear D gene. V was cut by 3 bases and J by 4 bases, with 22 bases left in between. CDR1 and CDR2 (germline): LGHNA, YSLEER. This CDR3 spans 18 amino acids. CDR3 amino acids: CASSHHSDGSIGNQPQHF. CDR3 nucleotides: TGCGCCAGCAGCCACCATTCGGACGGATCGATCGGAAATCAGCCCCAGCATTTT.

The chain couples TRBV3-1 (or the pseudogene TRBV3-2) to TRBJ1-4; D unclear. The CDR3 sequence is 15 residues long. Deletions cut 3 bases from V and 4 bases from J, with 12 bases between. Germline values: CDR1 LGHDT, CDR2 YNNKEL (reference sequence). The CDR3 sequence: CASSHRESSNEKLFF. The CDR3 nucleotides are TGTGCCAGCAGCCACCGAGAGAGTAGTAATGAAAAACTGTTTTTT.

The V and J genes are TRBV5-1 and TRBJ1-2; 7 nucleotides align to TRBD1. Germline assignment: CDR1 SGHRS and CDR2 YFSETQ. The CDR3 totals 14 residues. The J segment lost 8 bases and the V segment lost 4 bases, leaving 11 bases of the junction unmatched. In DNA, the CDR3 is TGCGCCAGCAGCCCTCAACAGGGGAATAACGGCTACACCTTC. Protein sequence: CASSPQQGNNGYTF.

This chain connects TRBV7-9 to TRBJ1-2, with 10 nucleotides matching TRBD1. There are 16 residues in the CDR3. V shed 5 bases and J 3 bases; nucleotides not matched to a gene: 9. Germline assignment: CDR1 SEHNR and CDR2 FQNEAQ (reference sequence). The CDR3, as DNA: TGTGCCAGCAGCCCCCTTTTCGGGACAGGGGACTATGGCTACACCTTC. This sequence encodes CASSPLFGTGDYGYTF.

The chain recombines TRBV28 with TRBJ1-2; TRBD1 is a possible D gene (5 bases). This CDR3 comprises 14 residues. V lost 5 bases, J lost 4 bases, and 14 bases lay in between. Germline V CDR1 and CDR2: MDHEN, SYDVKM. The CDR3 DNA reads as TGTGCCAGCAGTCCCCTCAGGGTGGGCTATGGCTACACCTTC. Translation: CASSPLRVGYGYTF.

The chain uses TRBV7-6 and TRBJ2-7, with unresolved D. CDR3 size: 12 residues. CDR1 and CDR2 (germline): SGHVS, FNYEAQ. The V end was cut by 4 bases, the J end by 4 bases, with 8 bases between. Written as DNA, the CDR3 is TGTGCCAGCAGCTCCTCGATGTACGAGCAGTACTTC. Its protein is CASSSSMYEQYF.

Worth noting for this clone: The DNA is left out, because the CDR3 cannot be placed on it with certainty; the CDR3 is given as TCRdb lists it. The rearrangement joins TRBV21-1 to TRBJ1-1. TRBV21-1 is a pseudogene segment. The CDR3 extends over 14 residues, inclusive of both ends. CDR3 in amino acids: CASSKVGDGSKAFF.

The chain combines TRBV6-5 with TRBJ1-2; no reliable D call. CDR3 length equals 14 residues. V gave up 1 base and J gave up 4 bases, with 10 bases separating them. The germline gives CDR1 MNHEY, CDR2 SVGAGI. CDR3 amino acids: CASSYYLGLYGYTF. CDR3 DNA: TGTGCCAGCAGTTACTACTTGGGCCTCTATGGCTACACCTTC.

The J gene is TRBJ2-7, the V gene TRBV7-8; 13 bases align to TRBD2. There are 17 residues in the CDR3. Germline V CDR1 and CDR2: SGHVS, FQNEAQ. J was trimmed by 4 bases and V by 5 bases; bases with no gene match: 11. Here the CDR3 reads CASSTSPGLAGMYEQYF. CDR3 coding DNA: TGTGCCAGCAGCACGAGCCCGGGACTAGCGGGGATGTACGAGCAGTACTTC. Using reference TRBV7-8 and TRBJ2-7 for the parts outside the CDR3, the full variable domain is GAGVSQSPRYKVAKRGQDVALRCDPISGHVSLFWYQQALGQGPEFLTYFQNEAQLDKSGLPSDRFFAERPEGSVSTLKIQRTQQEDSAVYLCASSTSPGLAGMYEQYFGPGTRLTVT.

The chain recombines TRBV15 with TRBJ1-1; D ambiguous. Per the germline V gene, CDR1 is LNHNV and CDR2 is YYDKDF (reference sequence). V lost 0 bases to trimming and J lost 11 bases, with 16 bases between them. The CDR3 is 14 amino acids. Here the CDR3 reads CATSRDSRGEEAFF. For the CDR3, the DNA is TGTGCCACCAGCAGAGATTCGCGGGGTGAAGAGGCTTTCTTT.

This chain links TRBV5-1 with TRBJ2-7, with D perhaps assigned TRBD1 or TRBD2 (5 bases each). V was cut by 6 bases and J by 1 base, with 17 bases left in between. Germline CDR1 SGHRS, CDR2 YFSETQ. This CDR3 comprises 15 residues. This CDR3 reads CASTDRGVGSYEQYF. The CDR3 bases are TGCGCCAGCACAGACCGAGGGGTCGGTTCCTACGAGCAGTACTTC.